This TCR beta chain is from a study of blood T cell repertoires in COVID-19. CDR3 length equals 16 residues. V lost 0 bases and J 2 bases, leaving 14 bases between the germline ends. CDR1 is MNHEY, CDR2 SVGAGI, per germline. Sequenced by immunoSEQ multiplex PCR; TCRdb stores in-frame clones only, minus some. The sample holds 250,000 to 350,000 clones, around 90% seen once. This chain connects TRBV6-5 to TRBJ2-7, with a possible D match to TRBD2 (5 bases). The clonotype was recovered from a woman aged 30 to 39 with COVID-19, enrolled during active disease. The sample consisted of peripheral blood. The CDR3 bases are TGTGCCAGCAGTTACTCGCAAGAGGGCCGGGCCTACGAGCAGTACTTC. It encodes CASSYSQEGRAYEQYF.